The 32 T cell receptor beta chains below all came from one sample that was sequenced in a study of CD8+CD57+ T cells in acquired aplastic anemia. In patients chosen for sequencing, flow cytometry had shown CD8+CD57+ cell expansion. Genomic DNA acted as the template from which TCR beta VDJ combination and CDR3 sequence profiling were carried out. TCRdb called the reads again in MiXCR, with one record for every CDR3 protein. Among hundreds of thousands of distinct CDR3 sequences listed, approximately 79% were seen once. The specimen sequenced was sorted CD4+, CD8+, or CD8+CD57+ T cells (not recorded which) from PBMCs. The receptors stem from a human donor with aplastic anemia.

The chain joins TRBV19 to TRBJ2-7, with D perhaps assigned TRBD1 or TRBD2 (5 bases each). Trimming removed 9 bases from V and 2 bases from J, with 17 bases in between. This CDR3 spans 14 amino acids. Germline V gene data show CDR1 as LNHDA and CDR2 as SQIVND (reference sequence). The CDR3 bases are TGTGCCAGGAGTCCCAGGGACCTAGCCTACGAGCAGTACTTC. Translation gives CARSPRDLAYEQYF.

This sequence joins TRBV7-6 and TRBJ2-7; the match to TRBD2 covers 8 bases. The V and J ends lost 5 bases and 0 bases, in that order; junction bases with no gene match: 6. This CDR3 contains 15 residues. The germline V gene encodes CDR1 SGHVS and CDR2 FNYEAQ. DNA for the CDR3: TGTGCCAGCAGCCCAGCGGGGGATAGCTCCTACGAGCAGTACTTC. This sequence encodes CASSPAGDSSYEQYF. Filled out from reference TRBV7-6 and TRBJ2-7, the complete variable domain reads GAGVSQSPRYKVTKRGQDVALRCDPISGHVSLYWYRQALGQGPEFLTYFNYEAQQDKSGLPNDRFSAERPEGSISTLTIQRTEQRDSAMYRCASSPAGDSSYEQYFGPGTRLTVT.

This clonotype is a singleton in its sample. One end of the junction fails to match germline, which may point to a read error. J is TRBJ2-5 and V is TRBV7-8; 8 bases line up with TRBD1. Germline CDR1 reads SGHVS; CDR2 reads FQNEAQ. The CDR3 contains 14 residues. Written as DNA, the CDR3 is TGTCCCAGCAGCTTAGGGACAGGCCCAGATACGCAGTATTTC. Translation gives CPSSLGTGPDTQYF. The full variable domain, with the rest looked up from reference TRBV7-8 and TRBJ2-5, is GAGVSQSPRYKVAKRGQDVALRCDPISGHVSLFWYQQALGQGPEFLTYFQNEAQLDKSGLPSDRFFAERPEGSVSTLKIQRTQQEDSAVYLCPSSLGTGPDTQYFGPGTRLLVL.

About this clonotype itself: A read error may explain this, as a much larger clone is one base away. CDR3: CASSLERTGGSDEQYF. The DNA of the CDR3 is TGTGCCAGCAGCTTAGAAAGGACAGGGGGGAGCGATGAGCAGTACTTC. The chain links TRBV11-3 to TRBJ2-5; 10 bases line up with TRBD1. The length of the CDR3 is 16 residues. Unmatched junction bases numbered 12, after V lost 0 bases and J lost 11 bases. The germline CDR1 and CDR2 sequences are SGHNT and YENEEA.

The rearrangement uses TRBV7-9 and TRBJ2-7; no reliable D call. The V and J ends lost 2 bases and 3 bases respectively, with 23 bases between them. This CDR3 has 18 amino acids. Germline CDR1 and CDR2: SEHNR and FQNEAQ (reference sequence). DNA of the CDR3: TGTGCCAGCAGCTTACATACGCAGTATTCTGCCCCAGGCTACGAGCAGTACGTC. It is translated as CASSLHTQYSAPGYEQYV.

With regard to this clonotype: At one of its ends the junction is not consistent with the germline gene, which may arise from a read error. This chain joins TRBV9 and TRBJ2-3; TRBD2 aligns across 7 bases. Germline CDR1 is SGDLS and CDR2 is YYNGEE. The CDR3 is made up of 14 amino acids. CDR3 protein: CASSVAGGPHTLDF. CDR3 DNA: TGTGCCAGCAGCGTAGCGGGAGGTCCCCATACTTTGGATTTT.

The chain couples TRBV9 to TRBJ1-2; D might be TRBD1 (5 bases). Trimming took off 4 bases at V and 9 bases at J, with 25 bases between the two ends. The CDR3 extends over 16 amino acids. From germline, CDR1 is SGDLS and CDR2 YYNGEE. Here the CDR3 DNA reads TGTGCCAGCAGCTTGGGGGGGGACGGCCGCAATCAGCGCTACACCTTC. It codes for CASSLGGDGRNQRYTF.

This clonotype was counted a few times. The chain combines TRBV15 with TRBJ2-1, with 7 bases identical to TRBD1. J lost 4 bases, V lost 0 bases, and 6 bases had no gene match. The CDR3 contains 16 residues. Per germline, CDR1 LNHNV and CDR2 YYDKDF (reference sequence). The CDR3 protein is CATSRDRQGEYNEQFF. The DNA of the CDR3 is TGTGCCACCAGCAGAGATAGACAGGGTGAATACAATGAGCAGTTCTTC.

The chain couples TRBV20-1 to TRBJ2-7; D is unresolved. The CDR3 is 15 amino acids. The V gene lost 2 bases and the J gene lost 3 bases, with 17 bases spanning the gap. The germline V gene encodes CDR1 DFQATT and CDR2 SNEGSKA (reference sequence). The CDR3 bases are TGCAGTGCTAGACCCCAAACATCCGGTTTCTACGAGCAGTACTTC. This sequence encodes CSARPQTSGFYEQYF.

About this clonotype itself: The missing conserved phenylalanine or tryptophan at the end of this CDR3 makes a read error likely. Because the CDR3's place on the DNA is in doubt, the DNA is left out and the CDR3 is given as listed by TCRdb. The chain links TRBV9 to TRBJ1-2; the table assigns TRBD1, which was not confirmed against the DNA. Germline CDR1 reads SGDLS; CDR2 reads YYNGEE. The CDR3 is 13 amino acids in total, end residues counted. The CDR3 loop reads CASGGAQDIHYFG.

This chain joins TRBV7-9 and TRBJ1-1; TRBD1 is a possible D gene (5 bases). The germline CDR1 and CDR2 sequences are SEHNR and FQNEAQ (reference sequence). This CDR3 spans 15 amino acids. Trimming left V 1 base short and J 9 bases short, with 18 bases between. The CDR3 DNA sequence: TGTGCCAGCAGCTTAGACCAGGGAACAGATACGCAAGCTTTCTTT. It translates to CASSLDQGTDTQAFF.

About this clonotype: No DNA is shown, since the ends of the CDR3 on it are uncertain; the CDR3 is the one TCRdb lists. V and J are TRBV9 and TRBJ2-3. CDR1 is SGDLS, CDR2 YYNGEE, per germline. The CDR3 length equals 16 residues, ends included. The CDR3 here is CASSVGPDTQYFTQYF.

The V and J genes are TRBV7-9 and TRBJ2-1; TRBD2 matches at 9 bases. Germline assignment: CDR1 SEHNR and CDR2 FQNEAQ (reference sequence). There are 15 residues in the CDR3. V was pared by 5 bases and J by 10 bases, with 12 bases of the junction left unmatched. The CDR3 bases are TGTGCCAGCAGCATTCAAAGAAGCGGGGGGAGCGAGCAGTTCTTC. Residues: CASSIQRSGGSEQFF.

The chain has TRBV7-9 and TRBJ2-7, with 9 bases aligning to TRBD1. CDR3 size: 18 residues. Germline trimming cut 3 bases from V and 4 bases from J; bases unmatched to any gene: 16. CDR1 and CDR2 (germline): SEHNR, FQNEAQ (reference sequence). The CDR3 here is CASSLDRGAPASSYEQYV. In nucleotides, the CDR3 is TGTGCCAGCAGCTTGGACAGGGGTGCTCCTGCCAGCAGTTACGAGCAGTACGTC.

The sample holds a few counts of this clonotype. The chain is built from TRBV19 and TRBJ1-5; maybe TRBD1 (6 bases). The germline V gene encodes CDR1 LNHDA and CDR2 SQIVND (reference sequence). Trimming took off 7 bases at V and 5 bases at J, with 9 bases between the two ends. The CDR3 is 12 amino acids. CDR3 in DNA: TGTGCCAGTACCAGGGGTGATCAGCCCCAGCATTTT. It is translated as CASTRGDQPQHF.

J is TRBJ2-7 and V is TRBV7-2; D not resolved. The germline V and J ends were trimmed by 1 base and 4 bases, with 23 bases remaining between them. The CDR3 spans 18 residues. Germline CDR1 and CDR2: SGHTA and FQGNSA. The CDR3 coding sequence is TGTGCCAGCAGCTTAGGGGTACAGAGACCCGGTCCTTCGTACGAGCAGTACGTC. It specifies CASSLGVQRPGPSYEQYV.

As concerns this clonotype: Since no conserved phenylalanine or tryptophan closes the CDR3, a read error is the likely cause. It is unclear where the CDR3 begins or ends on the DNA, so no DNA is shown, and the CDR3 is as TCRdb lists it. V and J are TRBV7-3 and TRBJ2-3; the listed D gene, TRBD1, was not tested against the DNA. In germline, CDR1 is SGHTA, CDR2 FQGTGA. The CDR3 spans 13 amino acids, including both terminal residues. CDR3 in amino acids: CASTNVRGPDTQY.

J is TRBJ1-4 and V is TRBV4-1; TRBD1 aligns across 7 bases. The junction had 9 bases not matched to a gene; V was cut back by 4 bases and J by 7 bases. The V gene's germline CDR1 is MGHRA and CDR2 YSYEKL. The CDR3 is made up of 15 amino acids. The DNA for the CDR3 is TGCGCCAGCAGCCGGCCGGGACAGACTTTTGAAAAACTGTTTTTT. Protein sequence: CASSRPGQTFEKLFF.

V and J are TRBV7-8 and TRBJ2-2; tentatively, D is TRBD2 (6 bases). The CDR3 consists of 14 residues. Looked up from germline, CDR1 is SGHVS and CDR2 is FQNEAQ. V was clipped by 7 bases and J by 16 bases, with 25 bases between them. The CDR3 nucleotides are TGTGCCAGCATGTTAAGGGGAGGTCCCGATACGCAGTTTTTT. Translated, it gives CASMLRGGPDTQFF.

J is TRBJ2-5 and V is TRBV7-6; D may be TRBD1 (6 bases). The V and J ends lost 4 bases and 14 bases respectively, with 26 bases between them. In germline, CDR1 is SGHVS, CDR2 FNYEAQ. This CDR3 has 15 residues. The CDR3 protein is CASSSSTGSGAFFYF. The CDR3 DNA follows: TGTGCCAGCAGCTCCAGTACAGGGAGTGGAGCTTTCTTTTACTTC. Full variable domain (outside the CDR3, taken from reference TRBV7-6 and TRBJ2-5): GAGVSQSPRYKVTKRGQDVALRCDPISGHVSLYWYRQALGQGPEFLTYFNYEAQQDKSGLPNDRFSAERPEGSISTLTIQRTEQRDSAMYRCASSSSTGSGAFFYFGPGTRLLVL.

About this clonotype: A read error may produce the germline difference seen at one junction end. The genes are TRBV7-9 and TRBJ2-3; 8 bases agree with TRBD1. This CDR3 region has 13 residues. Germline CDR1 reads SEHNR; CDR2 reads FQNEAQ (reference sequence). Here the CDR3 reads CASSAGGTDTEYF. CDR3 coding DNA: TGTGCCAGCAGCGCAGGGGGCACGGACACGGAGTATTTC.

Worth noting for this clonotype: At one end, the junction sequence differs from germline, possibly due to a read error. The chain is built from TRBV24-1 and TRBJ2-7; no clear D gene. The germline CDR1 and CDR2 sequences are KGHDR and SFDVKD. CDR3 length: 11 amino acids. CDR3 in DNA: TGTACCACCAGAAACTTCTGGGAGCAGTACTTC. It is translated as CTTRNFWEQYF.

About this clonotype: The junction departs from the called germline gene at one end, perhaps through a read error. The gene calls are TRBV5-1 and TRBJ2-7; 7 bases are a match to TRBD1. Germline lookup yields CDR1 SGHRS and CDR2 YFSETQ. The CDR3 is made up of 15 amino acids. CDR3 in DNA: TGTGCCAGCAGCTTCAGTAGGGGGCTGACCTACGAGCAGTACTTC. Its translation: CASSFSRGLTYEQYF.

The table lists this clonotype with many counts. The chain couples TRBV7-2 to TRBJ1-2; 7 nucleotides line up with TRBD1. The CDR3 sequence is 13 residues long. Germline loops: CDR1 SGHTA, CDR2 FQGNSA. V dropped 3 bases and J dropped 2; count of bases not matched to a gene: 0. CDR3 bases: TGTGCCAGCAGCTTGGGACAGAACTATGGCTACACCTTC. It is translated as CASSLGQNYGYTF.

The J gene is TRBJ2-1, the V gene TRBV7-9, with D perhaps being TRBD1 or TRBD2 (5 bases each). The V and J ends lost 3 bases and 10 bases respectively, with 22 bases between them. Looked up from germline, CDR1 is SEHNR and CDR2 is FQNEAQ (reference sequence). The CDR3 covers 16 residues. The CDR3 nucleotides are TGTGCCAGCAGCTTTCCAAGAAGCGACGGGGCCGACGAGCAGTTCTTC. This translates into CASSFPRSDGADEQFF.

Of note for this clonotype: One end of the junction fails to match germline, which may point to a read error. The CDR3 sequence is CAGSTRDTGFEQFF. In DNA form, the CDR3 reads TGTGCCGGCAGCACACGGGACACGGGCTTTGAGCAGTTCTTC. The V call is TRBV13, the J call TRBJ2-1, with D maybe TRBD1 (6 bases). The V gene's germline CDR1 is PRHDT and CDR2 FYEKMQ (reference sequence). The CDR3 covers 14 residues.

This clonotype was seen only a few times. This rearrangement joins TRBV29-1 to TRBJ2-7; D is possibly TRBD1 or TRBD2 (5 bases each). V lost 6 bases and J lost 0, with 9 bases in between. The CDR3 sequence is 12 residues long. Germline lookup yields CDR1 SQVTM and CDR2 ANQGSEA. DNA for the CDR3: TGCAGCGTGGGACGCCTCTCCTACGAGCAGTACTTC. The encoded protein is CSVGRLSYEQYF.

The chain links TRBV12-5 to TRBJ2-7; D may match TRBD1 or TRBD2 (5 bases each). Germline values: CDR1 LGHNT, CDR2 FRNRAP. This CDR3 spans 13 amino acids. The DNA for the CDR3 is TGTGCCAGCAGTTTATACAGGACCGGGGAGCTGTACGTC. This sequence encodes CASSLYRTGELYV.

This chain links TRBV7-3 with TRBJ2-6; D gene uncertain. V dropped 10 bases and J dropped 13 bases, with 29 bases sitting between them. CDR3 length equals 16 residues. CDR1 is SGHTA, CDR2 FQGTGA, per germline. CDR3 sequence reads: CAISRAWRAVRKVLTF. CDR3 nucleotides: TGTGCCATCTCGCGTGCTTGGCGAGCAGTACGTAAGGTCCTGACTTTC.

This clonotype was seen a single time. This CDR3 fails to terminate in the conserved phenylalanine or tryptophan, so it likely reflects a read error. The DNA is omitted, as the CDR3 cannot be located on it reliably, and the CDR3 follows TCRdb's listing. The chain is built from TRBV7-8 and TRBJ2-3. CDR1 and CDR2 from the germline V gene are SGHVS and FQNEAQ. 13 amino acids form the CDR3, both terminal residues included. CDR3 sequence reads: CASGFGPADTQLS.

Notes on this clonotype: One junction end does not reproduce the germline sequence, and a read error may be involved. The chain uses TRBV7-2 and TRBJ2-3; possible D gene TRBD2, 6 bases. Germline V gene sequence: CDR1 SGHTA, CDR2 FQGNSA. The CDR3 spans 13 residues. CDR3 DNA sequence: TGTGCCAGCGGCTCCGGGGGTGCTGAAGAGCAGTTTTTC. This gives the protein CASGSGGAEEQFF.

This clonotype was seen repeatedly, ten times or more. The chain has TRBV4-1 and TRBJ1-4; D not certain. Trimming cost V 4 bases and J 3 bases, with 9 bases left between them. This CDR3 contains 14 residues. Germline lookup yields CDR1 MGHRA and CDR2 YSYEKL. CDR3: CASSPKESNEKLFF. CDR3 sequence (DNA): TGCGCCAGCAGCCCAAAAGAGTCTAATGAAAAACTGTTTTTT.